What follows are 29 T cell receptor beta chains derived from one specimen sequenced in a study of T cells in localized non-small cell lung cancer. Sequencing was performed with immunoSEQ multiplex PCR; in TCRdb, only in-frame clones are kept and a portion is missing. Altogether around 1,600 clones are present, roughly a third being singletons, with the ten largest covering approximately 14%. The specimen was normal lung tissue next to the tumor, collected before any cancer treatment. Every receptor here comes from a female donor aged 60 or older with stage II squamous cell lung carcinoma.

The chain combines TRBV11-3 with TRBJ1-2, with no clear D. V lost 1 base and J lost 4, with 10 bases in between. Per the germline V gene, CDR1 is SGHNT and CDR2 is YENEEA. The CDR3 has 14 residues. In DNA form, the CDR3 reads TGTGCCAGCAGCTTAGGGGGAACAATCTATGGCTACACCTTC. This codes for CASSLGGTIYGYTF.

V usage is TRBV19 and J usage is TRBJ1-5; TRBD1 is a possible D gene (5 bases). Germline V gene lookup returns CDR1 LNHDA and CDR2 SQIVND (reference sequence). The V and J ends lost 7 bases and 2 bases respectively, with 15 bases between them. The CDR3 is 15 amino acids. CDR3 nucleotide sequence: TGTGCCAGTACTGGGGGGGTAGTCGGCAATCAGCCCCAGCATTTT. It is translated as CASTGGVVGNQPQHF.

This sequence joins TRBV9 and TRBJ1-6, with a tentative D call TRBD1 (5 bases). Germline CDR1 and CDR2: SGDLS and YYNGEE. The CDR3 totals 16 residues. The V gene lost 0 bases and the J gene lost 3 bases, with 10 bases spanning the gap. The CDR3 region has the DNA TGTGCCAGCAGCGTAGAGGGGACCGTCTATAATTCACCCCTCCACTTT. This sequence encodes CASSVEGTVYNSPLHF. The variable domain in full, completed from reference TRBV9 and TRBJ1-6, reads DSGVTQTPKHLITATGQRVTLRCSPRSGDLSVYWYQQSLDQGLQFLIQYYNGEERAKGNILERFSAQQFPDLHSELNLSSLELGDSALYFCASSVEGTVYNSPLHFGNGTRLTVT.

The rearrangement uses TRBV18 and TRBJ1-2, with 12 nucleotides matching TRBD1. The V and J ends lost 5 bases and 6 bases, in that order; junction bases with no gene match: 16. Germline lookup yields CDR1 KGHSH and CDR2 LQKENI. The CDR3 extends over 18 amino acids. CDR3 sequence: CASSSNPGTGGLGDGYTF. In DNA form, the CDR3 reads TGTGCCAGCTCATCCAACCCCGGGACAGGGGGCCTAGGGGATGGCTACACCTTC.

This clone has just a few counts. This rearrangement joins TRBV6-8 to TRBJ2-7; D tentatively fits TRBD1 or TRBD2 (6 bases each). The CDR3 has 13 amino acids. The V end was cut by 2 bases, the J end by 3 bases, with 8 bases between. CDR1 MNHGY and CDR2 SAAAGT come from the germline V gene. The CDR3 spells CASSYGGRYEQYF. The CDR3 DNA reads TGTGCCAGCAGTTACGGGGGGCGCTACGAGCAGTACTTC.

This clone was seen once. This chain joins TRBV19 and TRBJ1-6; weak D call: TRBD1 (5 bases). Trimming pared 9 bases from V and 15 bases from J, leaving 21 bases between. Per the germline V gene, CDR1 is LNHDA and CDR2 is SQIVND (reference sequence). The CDR3 extends over 13 amino acids. The chain's CDR3 is CASSGAPSPVLHF. DNA for the CDR3: TGTGCCAGCTCCGGGGCTCCATCCCCCGTCCTCCACTTT. The full variable domain, with the rest looked up from reference TRBV19 and TRBJ1-6, is DGGITQSPKYLFRKEGQNVTLSCEQNLNHDAMYWYRQDPGQGLRLIYYSQIVNDFQKGDIAEGYSVSREKKESFPLTVTSAQKNPTAFYLCASSGAPSPVLHFGNGTRLTVT.

A few counts support this clone. This chain joins TRBV9 and TRBJ1-2, with a possible D match to TRBD1 (5 bases). This CDR3 region has 16 residues. V was clipped by 5 bases and J by 7 bases, with 24 bases between them. Looked up from germline, CDR1 is SGDLS and CDR2 is YYNGEE. The CDR3 sequence is CASRKLSAGGSSGYTF. CDR3 nucleotides: TGTGCCAGCAGAAAACTGAGCGCTGGGGGTTCCAGTGGCTACACCTTC.

The genes are TRBV5-1 and TRBJ1-6; 9 nucleotides agree with TRBD1. Germline assignment: CDR1 SGHRS and CDR2 YFSETQ. This CDR3 is 16 amino acids long. Trimming cost V 5 bases and J 7 bases; bases outside gene matches: 10. The CDR3 sequence is CASRQTPGQGNSPLHF. The CDR3 bases are TGCGCCAGCAGGCAAACCCCAGGACAGGGGAATTCACCCCTCCACTTT.

The chain combines TRBV18 with TRBJ2-2, with TRBD1 matching over 7 bases. Germline CDR1 and CDR2: KGHSH and LQKENI. The CDR3 runs to 14 residues. Trimming cost V 4 bases and J 8 bases; bases outside gene matches: 7. CDR3 in DNA: TGTGCCAGCTCACGAGACAGGGTATCGGGGGAGCTGTTTTTT. Translation: CASSRDRVSGELFF.

This chain links TRBV18 with TRBJ1-5; TRBD1 might be the D (5 bases). V lost 4 bases, J lost 4 bases, and 14 bases lay in between. The CDR3 sequence is 15 residues long. Per germline, CDR1 KGHSH and CDR2 LQKENI. In DNA, the CDR3 is TGTGCCAGCTCACTTAATAAGGGGCCGAATCAGCCCCAGCATTTT. Translated, it gives CASSLNKGPNQPQHF.

This clone has a handful of counts. The chain uses TRBV15 and TRBJ2-7; D could derive from TRBD1 or TRBD2 (5 bases each). The V gene's germline CDR1 is LNHNV and CDR2 YYDKDF (reference sequence). Trimming took off 0 bases at V and 5 bases at J, with 17 bases between the two ends. The CDR3 is made up of 16 amino acids. As DNA, the CDR3 is TGTGCCACCAGCAGAGATCAGAGGGGCAGGGTACACGAGCAGTACTTC. This sequence encodes CATSRDQRGRVHEQYF. The full variable domain, rest sourced from reference TRBV15 and TRBJ2-7, is DAMVIQNPRYQVTQFGKPVTLSCSQTLNHNVMYWYQQKSSQAPKLLFHYYDKDFNNEADTPDNFQSRRPNTSFCFLDIRSPGLGDTAMYLCATSRDQRGRVHEQYFGPGTRLTVT.

This clone was observed a handful of times. This chain uses TRBV18 with TRBJ2-1; the D call may be TRBD1 or TRBD2 (7 bases each). Germline V gives CDR1 KGHSH, CDR2 LQKENI. This CDR3 comprises 14 residues. V was trimmed by 3 bases and J by 9 bases, leaving 15 bases between them. The CDR3 reads CASSPGSGGGEQFF. The CDR3 nucleotides read TGTGCCAGCTCACCCGGCTCAGGGGGGGGTGAGCAGTTCTTC.

The CDR3 reads CASSLFGGAGELFF. CDR3 sequence (DNA): TGTGCCAGCAGTTTATTTGGGGGGGCCGGGGAGCTGTTTTTT. The chain recombines TRBV28 with TRBJ2-2; 7 bases agree with TRBD2. V lost 1 base to trimming and J lost 6 bases; unmatched junction nucleotides: 2. Germline V gene sequence: CDR1 MDHEN, CDR2 SYDVKM. This CDR3 is 14 amino acids long. Full variable domain (outside the CDR3, taken from reference TRBV28 and TRBJ2-2): DVKVTQSSRYLVKRTGEKVFLECVQDMDHENMFWYRQDPGLGLRLIYFSYDVKMKEKGDIPEGYSVSREKKERFSLILESASTNQTSMYLCASSLFGGAGELFFGEGSRLTVL.

This clone is classed as medium-sized. V and J are TRBV7-1 and TRBJ2-2; D remains unclear. TRBV7-1 is an ORF, with its function uncertain. The length of the CDR3 is 15 residues. Trimming cost V 4 bases and J 6 bases, with 15 bases left between them. This chain's CDR3 is CASSLDPSGAGELFF. The CDR3 nucleotides read TGTGCCAGCAGCTTAGACCCCTCTGGGGCCGGGGAGCTGTTTTTT.

This chain connects TRBV9 to TRBJ1-2, with TRBD1 identical over 8 bases. V lost 7 bases, J lost 9 bases, and 8 bases stayed unmatched. CDR3 length equals 12 residues. Germline loops: CDR1 SGDLS, CDR2 YYNGEE. Written as DNA, the CDR3 is TGTGCCAGCTTTGGACAGGGACGGCGCTACACCTTC. Translation gives CASFGQGRRYTF. Variable domain in full (rest from reference TRBV9 and TRBJ1-2): DSGVTQTPKHLITATGQRVTLRCSPRSGDLSVYWYQQSLDQGLQFLIQYYNGEERAKGNILERFSAQQFPDLHSELNLSSLELGDSALYFCASFGQGRRYTFGSGTRLTVV.

This rearrangement joins TRBV6-7 to TRBJ1-1; a weak D match, TRBD1 (5 bases). TRBV6-7 is assigned to the ORF class and has an uncertain function. This CDR3 comprises 11 residues. Trimming removed 6 bases from V and 9 bases from J, with 11 bases in between. CDR3 sequence: CASREGPKAFF. CDR3 DNA sequence: TGTGCCAGCAGGGAGGGGCCAAAAGCTTTCTTT.

This clone is judged medium-sized. The CDR3 bases are TGTGCCAGCAGCGTAGAGGCCGGGGCGCACTATGGCTACACCTTC. It translates to CASSVEAGAHYGYTF. V usage is TRBV9 and J usage is TRBJ1-2; perhaps TRBD1 as D (5 bases). The V and J ends lost 0 bases and 3 bases respectively, with 12 bases between them. CDR3 length equals 15 residues. The V gene's germline CDR1 is SGDLS and CDR2 YYNGEE.

The chain is built from TRBV11-3 and TRBJ2-7, with D maybe TRBD1 (5 bases). This CDR3 has 15 residues. Germline-derived CDR1 and CDR2 are SGHNT and YENEEA. V was shortened by 3 bases and J by 2 bases, with 14 bases between the two germline ends. This CDR3 is CASSFSRGTPYEQYF. The CDR3 coding sequence is TGTGCCAGCAGCTTCTCTAGGGGTACCCCCTACGAGCAGTACTTC.

This clone was observed a few times. The chain employs TRBV6-8 and TRBJ2-7; TRBD1 is a possible D gene (8 bases). CDR3 length equals 14 residues. The germline V gene encodes CDR1 MNHGY and CDR2 SAAAGT. The V and J ends lost 8 bases and 1 base respectively, with 15 bases between them. The CDR3 is CASGTGGGSYEQYF. In DNA form, the CDR3 reads TGTGCCAGCGGAACAGGGGGGGGTTCCTACGAGCAGTACTTC.

The J gene is TRBJ2-7, the V gene TRBV28; D gene ambiguous. This CDR3 is built from 12 residues. V lost 4 bases and J 2 bases, leaving 6 bases between the germline ends. Germline V gene data show CDR1 as MDHEN and CDR2 as SYDVKM. CDR3 in DNA: TGTGCCAGCAGTTCGCGGACCTACGAGCAGTACTTC. It specifies CASSSRTYEQYF.

The CDR3 DNA is TGTGCCAGCAGCCCTACCCCGGAGGGGACGGACTATGGCTACACCTTC. Translated: CASSPTPEGTDYGYTF. J is TRBJ1-2 and V is TRBV6-8; TRBD1 is a possible D gene (5 bases). The germline CDR1 and CDR2 sequences are MNHGY and SAAAGT. The length of the CDR3 is 16 residues. The germline V and J ends were trimmed by 6 bases and 3 bases, with 20 bases remaining between them.

This clone was observed a handful of times. The chain combines TRBV11-3 with TRBJ1-2; TRBD1 matches at 12 bases. V was clipped by 4 bases and J by 4 bases; unmatched bases: 4. Germline CDR1 reads SGHNT; CDR2 reads YENEEA. CDR3 length: 15 residues. In DNA form, the CDR3 reads TGTGCCAGCAGCTCTCCGGGACAGGGGGCCTATGGCTACACCTTC. Its protein is CASSSPGQGAYGYTF.

V gene TRBV29-1 combines with J gene TRBJ1-4, with D tentatively TRBD1 (5 bases). Trimming took off 7 bases at V and 5 bases at J, with 14 bases between the two ends. CDR1 SQVTM and CDR2 ANQGSEA come from the germline V gene. The CDR3 is 13 residues long. Written as DNA, the CDR3 is TGCAGCGCCCAGCAGGGCCCGAATGAAAAACTGTTTTTT. It is translated as CSAQQGPNEKLFF.

This clone has just a few counts. The chain couples TRBV9 to TRBJ1-3; 9 nucleotides match TRBD1. V was pared by 4 bases and J by 5 bases, with 7 bases of the junction left unmatched. This CDR3 region has 15 residues. The germline CDR1 and CDR2 sequences are SGDLS and YYNGEE. CDR3 region: CASSLPGTGRNTIYF. The CDR3 DNA is TGTGCCAGCAGCTTACCCGGGACAGGGAGAAACACCATATATTTT.

V and J are TRBV14 and TRBJ2-4; perhaps TRBD2 as D (5 bases). The CDR3 covers 17 residues. The ends were cut back, 0 bases at V and 2 bases at J, with 14 bases in the middle. Germline V gene lookup returns CDR1 SGHDN and CDR2 FVKESK. The CDR3 reads CASSQDDFAGTKNIQYF. The CDR3 nucleotides read TGTGCCAGCAGCCAAGACGATTTTGCCGGGACCAAAAACATTCAGTACTTC.

This rearrangement joins TRBV9 to TRBJ2-1; unclear D gene. CDR1 and CDR2 (germline): SGDLS, YYNGEE. CDR3 length: 15 amino acids. Deletions cut 3 bases from V and 8 bases from J, with 18 bases between. The CDR3 DNA reads TGTGCCAGCAGCGCCTCGGACGGGCTTGTGTATGAGCAGTTCTTC. Encoded protein: CASSASDGLVYEQFF.

This clone turned up a few times. J is TRBJ2-1 and V is TRBV19, with 10 bases lining up with TRBD2. The CDR3 consists of 18 residues. J lost 2 bases, V lost 3 bases, and 10 bases had no gene match. Germline V gene data show CDR1 as LNHDA and CDR2 as SQIVND (reference sequence). DNA of the CDR3: TGTGCCAGTAGTATGAGACCGGGACTAGCGCCTCCCTACAATGAGCAGTTCTTC. It encodes CASSMRPGLAPPYNEQFF.

This clone occurred a few times. This chain connects TRBV10-2 to TRBJ2-5; 14 nucleotides agree with TRBD2. CDR3 length: 19 residues. Trimming removed 2 bases from V and 1 base from J; junction bases left unmatched: 9. The germline V gene has CDR1 WSHSY and CDR2 SAAADI. DNA for the CDR3: TGCGCCAGCAGTGAGACGACTAGCGGGGGGGCACTACCCCAAGAGACCCAGTACTTC. This codes for CASSETTSGGALPQETQYF.

The gene calls are TRBV19 and TRBJ2-3; D remains unclear. CDR1 is LNHDA and CDR2 is SQIVND in the germline V gene (reference sequence). The CDR3 is 13 amino acids. Trimming cost V 0 bases and J 1 base, with 2 bases left between them. CDR3 sequence reads: CASSIEGTDTQYF. The DNA for the CDR3 is TGTGCCAGTAGTATAGAGGGCACAGATACGCAGTATTTT. Variable domain in full (rest from reference TRBV19 and TRBJ2-3): DGGITQSPKYLFRKEGQNVTLSCEQNLNHDAMYWYRQDPGQGLRLIYYSQIVNDFQKGDIAEGYSVSREKKESFPLTVTSAQKNPTAFYLCASSIEGTDTQYFGPGTRLTVL.